The TCR beta chain described here comes from a study of CD8+CD57+ T cells in acquired aplastic anemia (dated by TCRdb to 2017 to 2018). Notes on the research overall: DNA extracted from sorted CD4+ and CD8+ cells had a mean of around 3 ug, with a range of about 0.18 to 27.4 ug. An average of approximately 9.8 million reads for CD4+ cells and approximately 12 million reads for CD8+ cells was obtained from healthy donor samples.

The table lists this clonotype with many counts. Its antigen remains unidentified. The sample holds no much larger clone one base away, and base qualities are not on file. Profiling of TCR beta VDJ combinations and CDR3 sequences used genomic DNA as the template. TCR repertoire sequencing was run on an Illumina HiSeq 2000. From the authors' description of their analysis: TRBV/TRBJ rearrangement plots, CDR3 size and DJ length profiles, and Simpson's diversity index were used to assess repertoires. The immunodominant clone was defined as the most abundant DNA sequence in deep sequencing data. CDR3 amino acid sequences were screened for sharing across subjects and compared with published repertoires and the VDJdb database. TCRdb trimmed public reads at Q25 via fastp, called clones via MiXCR and kept in-frame beta chains. Rows with one shared CDR3 protein collapse into an entry with the most common genes and DNA. TCRdb's processing, not the study's, gives the V and J calls here. This sample has roughly 150,000 distinct CDR3 sequences in its table, and roughly 48% of those were observed once. The ten top clones hold over 0.95% of the sample.

V is cut back by 5 bases and J by 1 base, with 3 bases in the junction unmatched. Measured from the cysteine to the phenylalanine, the CDR3 is 14 residues long. Left in the record is the CDR3 DNA by itself, 42 bases read in frame from the first base. The CDR1 and CDR2 encoded by the germline V gene are MDHEN and SYDVKM. General conclusions and limits of the study: About 28 CD8+ CDR3 sequences were found in both patients and controls but appeared to be highly expressed in patients and within the immunodominant clones of the patients. Patients and healthy controls showed no significant difference in CD8+ Simpson's diversity (P=0.060).

The study deep-sequenced TCR repertoires of sorted CD4+ and CD8+ blood T cells from severe aplastic anemia patients and healthy subjects. Ficoll-Paque density gradient centrifugation was used to isolate peripheral blood mononuclear cells. Before DNA extraction, CD4+ and CD8+ T cells were sorted by FACS or by magnetic beads. The sequence links TRBV28 to TRBJ2-5, with TRBD2 identical over 8 junction bases. The sequence was obtained from a human donor in good health. Sequenced material: sorted CD4+, CD8+, or CD8+CD57+ T cells (not recorded which) from PBMCs. In nucleotides, the sequence is TGTGCCAGCAGTCACACTAGCGGCCAAGAGACCCAGTACTTC. Translation gives CASSHTSGQETQYF.